The 24 T cell receptor beta chains presented below share a single source sample, sequenced in a study of blood T cells in healthy people across ages. The second PCR ran about 6 to 11 cycles with a sample-barcoded 5' primer and J-beta primers. Each CDR3 protein is one row after TCRdb ran MiXCR on the 5' RACE reads. The data show more than 800,000 distinct CDR3 sequences, with around 28% seen just once and roughly a sixth held by the top ten. Sequenced material: blood. The receptor set was obtained from a woman of 80 years or more in good health.

Concerning this clonotype itself: This may arise from a read error, as a much more abundant clone is one base away. The chain recombines TRBV11-2 with TRBJ1-2, with a weak D call TRBD1 (5 bases). The CDR3 length is 15 residues. Germline assignment: CDR1 SGHAT and CDR2 FQNNGV. DNA for the CDR3: TGTGCCAGCAGCTTATCCCCAGGGAGTTTCTATGGCTGCACCTTC. Translation gives CASSLSPGSFYGCTF.

This clonotype was detected ten times or more. The chain joins TRBV3-1 to TRBJ2-7; D may correspond to TRBD1 or TRBD2 (6 bases each). The CDR3 extends over 17 amino acids. Germline V gene sequence: CDR1 LGHDT, CDR2 YNNKEL (reference sequence). V gave up 1 base and J gave up 0 bases, with 16 bases separating them. The CDR3 DNA sequence: TGTGCCAGCAGCCAAGTGTCTTCTGGAGGGGGCTCCTACGAGCAGTACTTC. Protein: CASSQVSSGGGSYEQYF.

About this clonotype: This may be a read error, as it is one base from a much larger clone. The rearrangement uses TRBV6-2 or TRBV6-3 and TRBJ2-4, with 7 bases lining up with TRBD1. The DNA end lines up better with TRBJ2-7; the J call may be wrong. This CDR3 comprises 15 residues. CDR1 and CDR2 (germline): MNHEY, SVGEGT. DNA of the CDR3: TGTGCCAGCAGCAAACTCTACAGGGGTACCTACGAGCAGTACTTC. Its protein product is CASSKLYRGTYEQYF.

This clonotype turned up a few times. A much more abundant neighbour one base away suggests this may be a read error. The chain carries TRBV6-1 and TRBJ1-2; the D gene is possibly TRBD1 (6 bases). Germline CDR1 is MNHNS and CDR2 is SASEGT. V lost 5 bases, J lost 6 bases, and 13 bases lay in between. The length of the CDR3 is 13 residues. CDR3 in amino acids: CASSQGRQDGYTF. In DNA, the CDR3 is TGTGCCAGCAGTCAGGGGAGACAGGATGGCTACACCTTC.

A few counts support this clonotype. The rearrangement uses TRBV6-6 and TRBJ1-1; possibly TRBD1 for D (5 bases). This CDR3 region has 13 residues. With 2 bases removed from V and 11 bases from J, the gap between germline ends came to 15 bases. Looked up from germline, CDR1 is MNHNY and CDR2 is SVGAGI (reference sequence). As DNA, the CDR3 is TGTGCCAGCAGTTACGAACTCCAGGGAAGGGCTTTCTTT. Its protein product is CASSYELQGRAFF.

Notes on this clonotype: This may stem from a read error, because a much larger clone lies one nucleotide away. J is TRBJ2-6 and V is TRBV24-1; 7 bases map to TRBD1. Germline loops: CDR1 KGHDR, CDR2 SFDVKD. The CDR3 sequence is 17 residues long. CDR3: CATSDDRESSGANVRTF. Here the CDR3 DNA reads TGTGCCACCAGTGATGACAGGGAGAGCTCTGGGGCCAACGTCCGGACTTTC.

This clonotype was picked up many times. V and J are TRBV13 and TRBJ2-7; D is perhaps TRBD1 (5 bases). CDR1 and CDR2 (germline): PRHDT, FYEKMQ (reference sequence). The V and J ends lost 3 bases and 2 bases respectively, with 11 bases between them. This CDR3 is 14 amino acids long. The chain's CDR3 is CASSLYRKTYEQYF. Written as DNA, the CDR3 is TGTGCCAGCAGCTTGTACAGGAAAACCTACGAGCAGTACTTC.

A few counts support this clonotype. The chain couples TRBV11-2 to TRBJ2-2, with D possibly TRBD1 on 8 matching bases. The CDR3 has 16 residues. The germline V gene encodes CDR1 SGHAT and CDR2 FQNNGV. The V end lost 3 bases, the J end lost 7 bases, and 18 bases lay between the germline ends. The CDR3: CASSLGGDRILGELFF. The CDR3 nucleotides read TGTGCCAGCAGCTTGGGGGGGGACAGGATTCTCGGGGAGCTGTTTTTT. Using reference TRBV11-2 and TRBJ2-2 for the parts outside the CDR3, the full variable domain is EAGVAQSPRYKIIEKRQSVAFWCNPISGHATLYWYQQILGQGPKLLIQFQNNGVVDDSQLPKDRFSAERLKGVDSTLKIQPAKLEDSAVYLCASSLGGDRILGELFFGEGSRLTVL.

CDR3 protein: CASSLGGLGGYTF. CDR3 DNA: TGTGCCAGCAGCTTAGGGGGGCTTGGAGGCTACACCTTC. The chain uses TRBV7-2 and TRBJ1-2; D possibly corresponds to TRBD1 (6 bases). Trimming stripped 1 base from V and 8 bases from J, with 11 bases between. This CDR3 contains 13 residues. Germline CDR1 is SGHTA and CDR2 is FQGNSA. The full variable domain, completed using reference TRBV7-2 and TRBJ1-2, is GAGVSQSPSNKVTEKGKDVELRCDPISGHTALYWYRQSLGQGLEFLIYFQGNSAPDKSGLPSDRFSAERTGGSVSTLTIQRTQQEDSAVYLCASSLGGLGGYTFGSGTRLTVV.

This clonotype was seen only once. This chain uses TRBV28 with TRBJ2-7; 10 bases are shared with TRBD1. This CDR3 is built from 15 residues. The V gene's germline CDR1 is MDHEN and CDR2 SYDVKM. Germline trimming cut 3 bases from V and 5 bases from J; bases unmatched to any gene: 7. CDR3 amino acids: CASSFRDRGVNEQYF. The CDR3 DNA reads as TGTGCCAGCAGTTTTCGGGACAGGGGAGTTAACGAGCAGTACTTC.

This clonotype was observed a single time. V usage is TRBV12-3 or TRBV12-4 and J usage is TRBJ2-7; D remains ambiguous. V gave up 8 bases and J gave up 1 base, with 15 bases separating them. The CDR3 spans 14 residues. The CDR3 loop is CASRAGGGSYEQYF. For the CDR3, the DNA is TGTGCCAGCCGGGCAGGTGGTGGGTCCTACGAGCAGTACTTC.

This chain connects TRBV20-1 to TRBJ2-1, with D perhaps being TRBD1 or TRBD2 (6 bases each). Germline V gives CDR1 DFQATT, CDR2 SNEGSKA (reference sequence). Trimming stripped 5 bases from V and 1 base from J, with 15 bases between. This CDR3 has 15 amino acids. CDR3 in DNA: TGCAGTGCTGTGAGGGGGGCCTCGTCCTACAATGAGCAGTTCTTC. Translating gives CSAVRGASSYNEQFF.

The chain joins TRBV6-5 to TRBJ2-2; D remains ambiguous. The germline V gene encodes CDR1 MNHEY and CDR2 SVGAGI. V lost 2 bases to trimming and J lost 3 bases, with 7 bases between them. CDR3 length: 14 amino acids. The CDR3 coding sequence is TGTGCCAGCAGTTACGAACGGGACACCGGGGAGCTGTTTTTT. This encodes CASSYERDTGELFF.

The chain combines TRBV28 with TRBJ1-5, with D possibly being TRBD1 (5 bases). The CDR3 loop spans 13 amino acids. Looked up from germline, CDR1 is MDHEN and CDR2 is SYDVKM. The V end lost 10 bases, the J end lost 7 bases, and 17 bases lay between the germline ends. In DNA form, the CDR3 reads TGTGCCACCCATGGGGGTATTTACCAGCCCCAGCATTTT. This translates into CATHGGIYQPQHF.

In regard to this clonotype: Without the conserved terminal phenylalanine or tryptophan, this CDR3 likely stems from a read error. This chain links TRBV5-1 with TRBJ2-3; 14 nucleotides match TRBD2. The germline CDR1 and CDR2 sequences are SGHRS and YFSETQ. The CDR3 is 16 amino acids. For the CDR3, the DNA is TGCGCCAGCAGCGAGGGACTAGCGGGGGACACAGGTACGCAGTATTTG. This translates into CASSEGLAGDTGTQYL.

V and J are TRBV9 and TRBJ2-5; 12 bases align to TRBD2. The V gene end was trimmed by 4 bases and the J gene end by 4 bases; junction bases not matched to a gene: 5. This CDR3 has 15 amino acids. Germline V gene lookup returns CDR1 SGDLS and CDR2 YYNGEE. The CDR3 protein is CASSPLAGGGETQYF. CDR3 DNA sequence: TGTGCCAGCAGCCCGCTAGCGGGGGGGGGAGAGACCCAGTACTTC.

In its sample, this clonotype was seen many times. The rearrangement uses TRBV5-1 and TRBJ2-1; 7 bases fit TRBD1. CDR3 size: 18 residues. Germline lookup yields CDR1 SGHRS and CDR2 YFSETQ. J lost 7 bases, V lost 3 bases, and 19 bases had no gene match. In DNA, the CDR3 is TGCGCCAGCAGCTCCCCCGGGACAGTCTCTGTGCGGGTAAATGAGCAGTTCTTC. This sequence encodes CASSSPGTVSVRVNEQFF.

About this clonotype itself: A much bigger clone sits one base away, suggesting this may be a read error. The V call is TRBV10-3, the J call TRBJ1-2; no clear D. CDR1 ENHRY and CDR2 SYGVKD come from the germline V gene. V was pared by 10 bases and J by 1 base, with 16 bases between. This CDR3 comprises 14 residues. CDR3 nucleotides: TGTGCCACCTCTGCGACGGGCCTTAACTATGGCTACACCTTC. Translated: CATSATGLNYGYTF.

This clonotype was seen repeatedly, ten times or more. This chain connects TRBV27 to TRBJ2-1; no clear D. This CDR3 is built from 17 residues. From germline, CDR1 is MNHEY and CDR2 SMNVEV (reference sequence). Trimming removed 1 base from V and 0 bases from J, with 13 bases in between. The CDR3 is CASSLYPPTSSYNEQFF. CDR3 sequence (DNA): TGTGCCAGCAGTTTATACCCGCCGACAAGCTCCTACAATGAGCAGTTCTTC.

This clonotype has just a few counts. The gene calls are TRBV30 and TRBJ2-3; weak D call: TRBD2 (6 bases). Trimming took off 2 bases at V and 0 bases at J, with 15 bases between the two ends. Germline CDR1 GTSNPN, CDR2 SVGIG (reference sequence). The CDR3 is 16 amino acids. The CDR3 here is CAWSPGTSSSTDTQYF. CDR3 nucleotides: TGTGCCTGGAGTCCTGGCACTAGCAGTAGCACAGATACGCAGTATTTT. The variable domain in full, completed from reference TRBV30 and TRBJ2-3, reads SQTIHQWPATLVQPVGSPLSLECTVEGTSNPNLYWYRQAAGRGLQLLFYSVGIGQISSEVPQNLSASRPQDRQFILSSKKLLLSDSGFYLCAWSPGTSSSTDTQYFGPGTRLTVL.

As concerns this clonotype: This may be a read error, as it is one base from a much larger clone. Here the CDR3 reads CAGSASGSGGQETQYF. DNA of the CDR3: TGTGCCGGCAGCGCATCGGGTAGCGGGGGTCAAGAGACCCAGTACTTC. The chain recombines TRBV9 with TRBJ2-5; 9 bases line up with TRBD2. The CDR3 extends over 16 amino acids. CDR1 is SGDLS and CDR2 is YYNGEE in the germline V gene.

This clonotype occurred many times. This chain connects TRBV12-3 or TRBV12-4 to TRBJ2-7, with 7 bases matching TRBD1. The CDR3 sequence is 14 residues long. V was pared by 6 bases and J by 2 bases, with 7 bases of the junction left unmatched. CDR3 nucleotides: TGTGCCAGCAGACGAACAGGGGCCACCTACGAGCAGTACTTC. Translating gives CASRRTGATYEQYF.

The table lists this clonotype with a count of one. The chain combines TRBV3-1 with TRBJ1-2; tentative D call: TRBD1 (5 bases). Germline-derived CDR1 and CDR2 are LGHDT and YNNKEL (reference sequence). V lost 3 bases to trimming and J lost 2 bases, with 13 bases between them. The CDR3 extends over 15 amino acids. This chain's CDR3 is CASSHGISGNYGYTF. The CDR3 bases are TGTGCCAGCAGCCATGGAATCTCAGGGAACTATGGCTACACCTTC.

The CDR3 sequence: CSARTGDDIQYF. In nucleotides, the CDR3 is TGCAGCGCGCGGACCGGGGACGACATTCAGTACTTC. This chain uses TRBV29-1 with TRBJ2-4, with D possibly called TRBD1 or TRBD2 (5 bases each). This CDR3 is 12 amino acids long. CDR1 SQVTM and CDR2 ANQGSEA come from the germline V gene. V was cut by 7 bases and J by 8 bases, with 15 bases left in between.